Listed here are 10 T cell receptor beta chains from one sample, sequenced in a study of blood T cell repertoires in COVID-19. Measured with immunoSEQ multiplex PCR; TCRdb has only the in-frame clones, and not every one. Of roughly 220,000 clones listed, around nine tenths are singletons. Sequencing was done on a sample of PBMCs or T cells enriched from blood (not recorded which). The receptors stem from a woman in her forties or fifties with acute COVID-19.

The gene calls are TRBV21-1 and TRBJ2-7; TRBD2 is taken as the D call from the table, unchecked against the DNA. TRBV21-1 is flagged as a pseudogene. This CDR3 has 16 amino acids. CDR3: CAILDGLPFGAYEQYF. The CDR3 DNA reads as TGTGCCATCCTCGACGGACTCCCCTTTGGGGCCTACGAGCAGTACTTC.

The chain links TRBV11-1 to TRBJ2-1; a weak D match, TRBD1 (6 bases). The V end lost 3 bases, the J end lost 5 bases, and 14 bases lay between the germline ends. From germline, CDR1 is SGHAT and CDR2 FQDESV (reference sequence). This CDR3 has 15 amino acids. DNA for the CDR3: TGTGCCAGCAGCTTTGGGGGCGGACCACACAATGAGCAGTTCTTC. Protein: CASSFGGGPHNEQFF.

The CDR3: CAPWDSAYEQYF. As DNA, the CDR3 is TGTGCCCCTTGGGACTCAGCCTACGAGCAGTACTTC. The V and J genes are TRBV30 and TRBJ2-7; TRBD2 might be the D (6 bases). With 8 bases removed from V and 2 bases from J, the gap between germline ends came to 13 bases. This CDR3 comprises 12 residues. The germline V gene has CDR1 GTSNPN and CDR2 SVGIG (reference sequence).

The rearrangement joins TRBV18 to TRBJ2-7, with D uncertain. Germline V gene lookup returns CDR1 KGHSH and CDR2 LQKENI. With 4 bases removed from V and 3 bases from J, the gap between germline ends came to 10 bases. The CDR3 extends over 13 amino acids. This CDR3 reads CASSLRSDYEQYF. In DNA, the CDR3 is TGTGCCAGCTCACTCCGGTCCGACTACGAGCAGTACTTC.

V and J are TRBV2 and TRBJ2-1; perhaps TRBD1 as D (6 bases). The CDR3 has 16 residues. Trimming left V 7 bases short and J 0 bases short, with 16 bases between. Germline assignment: CDR1 SNHLY and CDR2 FYNNEI. CDR3 sequence: CASTLLRGSSYNEQFF. As DNA, the CDR3 is TGTGCCAGCACCCTACTAAGGGGGAGCTCCTACAATGAGCAGTTCTTC.

This chain uses TRBV9 with TRBJ1-4; D not resolved. The ends were cut back, 4 bases at V and 8 bases at J, with 6 bases in the middle. The V gene's germline CDR1 is SGDLS and CDR2 YYNGEE. The CDR3 is 11 amino acids. The CDR3 region is CASSPGEKLFF. The DNA of the CDR3 is TGTGCCAGCAGCCCCGGGGAAAAACTGTTTTTT.

This clone is medium-sized in the sample. The chain recombines TRBV5-3 with TRBJ2-5, with TRBD1 identical over 7 bases. TRBV5-3 is an open reading frame whose function is uncertain. Germline trimming cut 4 bases from V and 5 bases from J; bases unmatched to any gene: 14. CDR3 length: 16 amino acids. Written as DNA, the CDR3 is TGTGCCAGAAGCGAGCCCAACAGGGGAAGTAAGGAGACCCAGTACTTC. It yields the protein CARSEPNRGSKETQYF.

V usage is TRBV5-1 and J usage is TRBJ1-5; D is unclear. Germline assignment: CDR1 SGHRS and CDR2 YFSETQ. The V gene lost 4 bases and the J gene lost 6 bases, with 14 bases spanning the gap. This CDR3 is 14 amino acids long. CDR3 DNA sequence: TGCGCCAGCAGCCTGGACTTTCCAACTCAGCCCCAGCATTTT. Encoded protein: CASSLDFPTQPQHF.

This sequence joins TRBV19 and TRBJ1-2; 11 bases agree with TRBD1. Germline CDR1 and CDR2: LNHDA and SQIVND (reference sequence). CDR3 length equals 17 residues. V was pared by 5 bases and J by 4 bases, with 12 bases of the junction left unmatched. Here the CDR3 DNA reads TGTGCCAGTAGTCCCCGCGCGGGACAGGGGGTTCTCTATGGCTACACCTTC. Translation gives CASSPRAGQGVLYGYTF.

CDR3 region: CASSQGQGATNEKLFF. The CDR3 DNA sequence: TGTGCCAGCAGTCAAGGACAGGGGGCGACTAATGAAAAACTGTTTTTT. This chain uses TRBV28 with TRBJ1-4; 11 nucleotides agree with TRBD1. The V segment lost 5 bases and the J segment 2 bases; nucleotides outside the gene matches: 4. The CDR3 length is 16 residues. Per germline, CDR1 MDHEN and CDR2 SYDVKM.